Sequencing of this T cell receptor (beta chain) was carried out in a study of beta chain features in type 1 diabetes. On this clone itself: Its target is unknown.

The sequenced template was cDNA made from the entire isolated RNA. Generated by immunoSEQ multiplex PCR, the TCRdb table keeps only in-frame clones and is missing some. The sample consists of under 90,000 clones, around 32% of them appearing once. Findings of the study overall: Highly expressing activated T cells could be over-counted with a cDNA template.

The length of the CDR3 is 13 residues. CDR1 is SGHRS, CDR2 YFSETQ, per germline. J gave up 5 bases and V 3 bases, and 4 bases lay outside the gene matches. CD45RO/CCR7/CD25/CD127/CD95/CD27 sorting isolated CD4+ naive, central memory, regulatory and stem cell-like memory cells. The gene calls are TRBV5-1 and TRBJ2-5, with TRBD1 identical over 7 bases. Sample: stem cell memory CD4+ T cells from blood. The TCR originated in a young woman in good health. Written as DNA, the CDR3 is TGCGCCAGCAGCTCCACAGGGGAGGAGACCCAGTACTTC. Translating gives CASSSTGEETQYF.